This TCR beta chain derives from a study of Ad26.COV2.S vaccination and SARS-CoV-2 variants. Study at large: Enrolled in COV1001, the donor was in the Ad26.COV2.S trial arm, which received the vaccine. The study, taken as a whole, reports: Compared with placebo recipients, vaccine recipients had higher spike-specific TCR breadth. Possibly, TCR breadth and depth analyses underestimated total T cell responses. Similar non-spike TCR breadth was observed in recipients of vaccine and of placebo.

The CDR3 extends over 14 amino acids. Germline V lookup: CDR1 SGHDN, CDR2 FVKESK. The germline V and J ends were trimmed by 0 bases and 4 bases, with 9 bases remaining between them. The method was immunoSEQ multiplex PCR; TCRdb's version includes in-frame clones alone and lacks a portion of them. The table includes about 350,000 clones, around 89% detected once. Concerning this clone itself: Antigen specificity is unknown.

Specified treatment: roughly 19 received Ad26.COV2.S at low or high dose, single or two shots; 5 received placebo; per-sample allocation not given. Specimen acquisition occurred on day 63 following the initial vaccine or placebo injection. The input for sequencing was peripheral blood, taken in a trial of Ad26.COV2.S vaccine versus placebo. The rearrangement joins TRBV14 to TRBJ1-2; D is uncertain. The receptor comes from a person aged 18-65 years who received the Ad26.COV2.S COVID-19 vaccine or a placebo. The CDR3 sequence: CASSQERGSYGYTF. The CDR3 DNA sequence: TGTGCCAGCAGCCAAGAGAGAGGGTCCTATGGCTACACCTTC. Complete variable domain (other parts from reference TRBV14 and TRBJ1-2): EAGVTQFPSHSVIEKGQTVTLRCDPISGHDNLYWYRRVMGKEIKFLLHFVKESKQDESGMPNNRFLAERTGGTYSTLKVQPAELEDSGVYFCASSQERGSYGYTFGSGTRLTVV.